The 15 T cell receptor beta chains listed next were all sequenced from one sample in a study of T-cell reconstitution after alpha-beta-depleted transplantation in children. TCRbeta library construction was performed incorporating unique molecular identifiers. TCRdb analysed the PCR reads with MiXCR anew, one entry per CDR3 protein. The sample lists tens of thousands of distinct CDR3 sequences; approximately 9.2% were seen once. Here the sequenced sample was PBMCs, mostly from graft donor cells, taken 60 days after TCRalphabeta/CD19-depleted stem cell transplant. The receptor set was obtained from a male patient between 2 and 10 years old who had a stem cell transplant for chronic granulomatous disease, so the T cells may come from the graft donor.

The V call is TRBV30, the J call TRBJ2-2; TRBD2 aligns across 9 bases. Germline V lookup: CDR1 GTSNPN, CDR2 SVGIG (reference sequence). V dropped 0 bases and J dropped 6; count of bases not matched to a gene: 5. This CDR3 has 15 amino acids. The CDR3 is CAWSVAGGWSGELFF. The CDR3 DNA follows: TGTGCCTGGAGTGTAGCGGGAGGTTGGTCCGGGGAGCTGTTTTTT.

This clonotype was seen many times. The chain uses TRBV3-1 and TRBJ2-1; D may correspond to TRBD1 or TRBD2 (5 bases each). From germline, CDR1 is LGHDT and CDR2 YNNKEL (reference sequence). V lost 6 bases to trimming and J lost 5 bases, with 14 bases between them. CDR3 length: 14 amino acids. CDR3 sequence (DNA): TGTGCCAGCAGGAGTCGGGACCACAACAATGAGCAGTTCTTC. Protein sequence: CASRSRDHNNEQFF.

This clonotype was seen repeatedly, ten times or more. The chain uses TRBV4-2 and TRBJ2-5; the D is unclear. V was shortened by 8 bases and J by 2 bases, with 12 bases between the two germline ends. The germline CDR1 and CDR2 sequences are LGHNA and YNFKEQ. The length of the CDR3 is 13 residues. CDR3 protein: CASSPGLQETQYF. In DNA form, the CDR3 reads TGTGCCAGCTCACCCGGTCTTCAAGAGACCCAGTACTTC.

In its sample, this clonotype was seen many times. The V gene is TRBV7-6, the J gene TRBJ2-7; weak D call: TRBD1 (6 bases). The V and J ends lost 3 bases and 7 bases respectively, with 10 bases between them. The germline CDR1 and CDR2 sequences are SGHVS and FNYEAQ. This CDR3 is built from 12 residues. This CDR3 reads CASSFLTGEQYF. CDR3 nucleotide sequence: TGTGCCAGCAGCTTCCTAACAGGGGAGCAGTACTTC.

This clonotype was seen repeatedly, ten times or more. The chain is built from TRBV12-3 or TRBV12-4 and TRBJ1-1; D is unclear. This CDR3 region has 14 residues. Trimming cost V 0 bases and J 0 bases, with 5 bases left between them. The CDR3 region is CASSLAGMNTEAFF. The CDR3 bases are TGTGCCAGCAGTTTAGCGGGCATGAACACTGAAGCTTTCTTT.

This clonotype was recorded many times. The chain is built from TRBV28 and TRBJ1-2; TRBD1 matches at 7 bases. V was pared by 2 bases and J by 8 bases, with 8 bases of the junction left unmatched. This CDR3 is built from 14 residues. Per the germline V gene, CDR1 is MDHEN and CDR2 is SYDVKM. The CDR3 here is CASSLAGTAEGYTF. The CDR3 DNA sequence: TGTGCCAGCAGTTTAGCCGGGACAGCCGAGGGCTACACCTTC.

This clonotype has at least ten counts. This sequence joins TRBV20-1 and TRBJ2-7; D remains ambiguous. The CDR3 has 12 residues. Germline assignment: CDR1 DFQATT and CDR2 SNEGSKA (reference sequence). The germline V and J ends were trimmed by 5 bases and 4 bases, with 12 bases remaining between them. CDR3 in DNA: TGCAGTGCTTCGAAAGGTTCTTACGAGCAGTACTTC. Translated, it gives CSASKGSYEQYF.

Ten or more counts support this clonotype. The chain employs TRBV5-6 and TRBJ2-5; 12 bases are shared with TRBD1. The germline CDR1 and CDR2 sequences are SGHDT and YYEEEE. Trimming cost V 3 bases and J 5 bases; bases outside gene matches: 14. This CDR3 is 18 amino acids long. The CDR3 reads CASSSLLLGQGARETQYF. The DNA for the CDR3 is TGTGCCAGCAGCTCCCTATTGTTGGGACAGGGGGCGCGGGAGACCCAGTACTTC.

The CDR3 protein is CATCPRLAGASNTGELFF. In DNA, the CDR3 is TGTGCCACCTGCCCTAGACTAGCGGGAGCCTCGAACACCGGGGAGCTGTTTTTT. The rearrangement joins TRBV3-1 to TRBJ2-2; 12 bases line up with TRBD2. This CDR3 has 18 amino acids. Per the germline V gene, CDR1 is LGHDT and CDR2 is YNNKEL (reference sequence). The junction had 12 bases not matched to a gene; V was cut back by 10 bases and J by 0 bases.

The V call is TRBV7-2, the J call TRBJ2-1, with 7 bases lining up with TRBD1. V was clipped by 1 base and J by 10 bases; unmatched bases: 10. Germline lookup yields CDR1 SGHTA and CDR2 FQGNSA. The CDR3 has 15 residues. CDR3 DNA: TGTGCCAGCAGCTTAGTGGATCTTGGGACAGTCGAGCAGTTCTTC. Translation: CASSLVDLGTVEQFF.

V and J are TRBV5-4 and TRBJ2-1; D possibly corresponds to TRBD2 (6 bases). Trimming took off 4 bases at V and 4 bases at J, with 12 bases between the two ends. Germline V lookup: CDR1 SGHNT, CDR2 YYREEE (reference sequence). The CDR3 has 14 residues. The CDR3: CASSAAGLYNEQFF. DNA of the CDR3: TGTGCCAGCAGCGCCGCGGGACTTTACAATGAGCAGTTCTTC.

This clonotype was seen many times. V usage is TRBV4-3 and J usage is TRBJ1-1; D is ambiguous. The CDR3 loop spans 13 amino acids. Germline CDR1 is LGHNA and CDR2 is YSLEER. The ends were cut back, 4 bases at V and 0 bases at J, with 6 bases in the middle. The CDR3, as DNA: TGCGCCAGCAGCCCCAACGTGAACACTGAAGCTTTCTTT. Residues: CASSPNVNTEAFF.

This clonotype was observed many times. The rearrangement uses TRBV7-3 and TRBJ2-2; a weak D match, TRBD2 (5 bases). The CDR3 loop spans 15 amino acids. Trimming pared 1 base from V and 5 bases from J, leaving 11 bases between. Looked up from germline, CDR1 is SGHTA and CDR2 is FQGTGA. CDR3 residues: CASSLISRGTGELFF. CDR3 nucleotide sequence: TGTGCCAGCAGCTTAATTAGCCGCGGGACCGGGGAGCTGTTTTTT.

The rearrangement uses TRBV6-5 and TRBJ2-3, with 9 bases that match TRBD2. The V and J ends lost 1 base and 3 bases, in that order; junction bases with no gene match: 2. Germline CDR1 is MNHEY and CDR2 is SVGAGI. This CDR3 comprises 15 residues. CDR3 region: CASSYFAGGTDTQYF. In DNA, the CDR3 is TGTGCCAGCAGTTACTTCGCGGGAGGGACAGATACGCAGTATTTT.

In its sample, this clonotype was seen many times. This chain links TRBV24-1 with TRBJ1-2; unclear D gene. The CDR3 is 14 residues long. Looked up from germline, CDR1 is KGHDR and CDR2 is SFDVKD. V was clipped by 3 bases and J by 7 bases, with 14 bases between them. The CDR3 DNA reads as TGTGCCACCAGTGATCGAAATTCATGGGGTGGCTACACCTTC. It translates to CATSDRNSWGGYTF.